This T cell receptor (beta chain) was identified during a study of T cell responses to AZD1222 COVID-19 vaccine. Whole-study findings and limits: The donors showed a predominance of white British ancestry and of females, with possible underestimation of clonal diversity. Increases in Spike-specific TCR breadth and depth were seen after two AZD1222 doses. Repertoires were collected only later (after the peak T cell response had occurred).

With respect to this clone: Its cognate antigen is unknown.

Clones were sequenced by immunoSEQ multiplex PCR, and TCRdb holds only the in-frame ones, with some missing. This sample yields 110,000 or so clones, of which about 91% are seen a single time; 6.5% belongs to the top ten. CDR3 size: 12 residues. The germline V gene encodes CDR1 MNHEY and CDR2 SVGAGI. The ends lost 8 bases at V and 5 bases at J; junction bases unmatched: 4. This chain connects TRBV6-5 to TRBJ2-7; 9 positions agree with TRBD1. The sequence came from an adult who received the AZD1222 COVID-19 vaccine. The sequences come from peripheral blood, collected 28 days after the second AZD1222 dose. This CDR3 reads CASEDRGHEQYF. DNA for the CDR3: TGTGCCAGCGAGGACAGGGGCCACGAGCAGTACTTC.